These 7 T cell receptor beta chains were sequenced from one sample in a study of response to subunit inactivated influenza vaccine. Via MiXCR, TCRdb re-called the RT-PCR reads, giving one row per CDR3 protein. This table has about 190,000 distinct CDR3 sequences, approximately 15% appearing once. The sequencing here drew on CD8+ T cells sorted from PBMCs, taken 4 to 6 days after vaccination. The receptors originated from a man aged 45-60 years who received an inactivated influenza vaccine.

This clonotype occurred many times. DNA for the CDR3: TGTGCCAGCAGCTCGACGGGAACCGGCTACGAGCAGTACTTC. Amino acids: CASSSTGTGYEQYF. V is TRBV7-9 and J is TRBJ2-7; D is possibly TRBD2 (5 bases). The length of the CDR3 is 14 residues. Deletions cut 4 bases from V and 3 bases from J, with 13 bases between. Germline-derived CDR1 and CDR2 are SEHNR and FQNEAQ (reference sequence).

A few counts support this clonotype. The chain couples TRBV19 to TRBJ2-7; 9 positions agree with TRBD1. Trimming took 5 bases from V and 1 from J; bases not matched to a gene: 6. The germline V gene has CDR1 LNHDA and CDR2 SQIVND (reference sequence). The CDR3 sequence is 15 residues long. CDR3 nucleotides: TGTGCCAGTAGTCCACCCGGGACAGGGTCCTACGAGCAGTACTTC. It encodes CASSPPGTGSYEQYF.

V gene TRBV12-3 or TRBV12-4 combines with J gene TRBJ2-7; D remains unclear. This CDR3 has 14 residues. V lost 5 bases to trimming and J lost 2 bases, with 13 bases between them. CDR3 bases: TGTGCCAGCAGTCCGATAAGCACCGCCTACGAGCAGTACTTC. This sequence encodes CASSPISTAYEQYF.

This clonotype was counted between two and nine times. The germline gene is not matched at one end of the junction; a read error may be the cause. This rearrangement joins TRBV5-5 to TRBJ1-5; the match to TRBD1 covers 7 bases. This CDR3 comprises 14 residues. Per the germline V gene, CDR1 is SGHKS and CDR2 is YYEKEE (reference sequence). CDR3 DNA: TGTGCTAGCAGCCTGGGACAGTCAGGCCAGCCCCAGCATTTT. It is translated as CASSLGQSGQPQHF.

The rearrangement links TRBV4-3 to TRBJ2-1; TRBD1 or TRBD2 may be the D gene (6 bases each). The CDR3 has 17 amino acids. V lost 0 bases to trimming and J lost 5 bases, with 17 bases between them. CDR1 is LGHNA, CDR2 YSLEER, per germline. DNA for the CDR3: TGCGCCAGCAGCCAAGATCCGGGGGCGGAGCCCAACAATGAGCAGTTCTTC. Translated, it gives CASSQDPGAEPNNEQFF.

The chain couples TRBV6-2 or TRBV6-3 to TRBJ2-2; the D is unclear. CDR1 MNHEY and CDR2 SVGEGT come from the germline V gene. The CDR3 runs 13 residues. Trimming removed 8 bases at V and 0 bases at J, with 7 bases between. CDR3 nucleotides: TGTGCCAGCGCGAGCCCGAACACCGGGGAGCTGTTTTTT. This translates into CASASPNTGELFF.

This clonotype was seen only a few times. The chain links TRBV15 to TRBJ1-4; 7 bases agree with TRBD1. CDR1 is LNHNV and CDR2 is YYDKDF in the germline V gene (reference sequence). V was clipped by 5 bases and J by 5 bases; unmatched bases: 11. This CDR3 has 16 amino acids. CDR3 amino acids: CATSHIGTVRNEKLFF. The CDR3 DNA reads as TGTGCCACCAGCCATATTGGGACAGTAAGAAATGAAAAACTGTTTTTT.